The 17 T cell receptor beta chains below all came from one sample that was sequenced in a study of CD8 T cells in ankylosing spondylitis. The study, taken as a whole, reports: In ankylosing spondylitis blood, a motif of roughly eight highly homologous TCR beta variants appeared characteristic.

Each CDR3 protein gets one entry after TCRdb re-called the 5' RACE reads with MiXCR. The top ten clones hold approximately 0.5% of a sample with 700,000 to 850,000 distinct CDR3 sequences, 12% of them seen once. No antigen is known for these receptors. Sequencing was carried out using blood, either unsorted or a sorted T cell fraction (not recorded which). These receptor sequences come from a male donor with ankylosing spondylitis.

The chain is built from TRBV20-1 and TRBJ2-7; no clear D. Germline CDR1 reads DFQATT; CDR2 reads SNEGSKA (reference sequence). V was cut by 3 bases and J by 1 base, with 13 bases left in between. The CDR3 covers 14 residues. CDR3: CSASGRAASYEQYF. For the CDR3, the DNA is TGCAGTGCTAGCGGCCGGGCAGCTTCCTACGAGCAGTACTTC.

The V and J genes are TRBV7-2 and TRBJ2-4; D possibly uses TRBD1 or TRBD2 (6 bases each). The length of the CDR3 is 14 residues. Deletions cut 5 bases from V and 5 bases from J, with 13 bases between. CDR1 and CDR2 (germline): SGHTA, FQGNSA. The DNA for the CDR3 is TGTGCCAGCAGCAGTGACGGGGGCCAAAACATTCAGTACTTC. This codes for CASSSDGGQNIQYF.

This clonotype showed up just a few times. This chain joins TRBV20-1 and TRBJ1-3; D gene uncertain. Germline lookup yields CDR1 DFQATT and CDR2 SNEGSKA (reference sequence). CDR3 size: 13 residues. With 1 base removed from V and 4 bases from J, the gap between germline ends came to 8 bases. CDR3 residues: CSARGAGGNTIYF. The CDR3 DNA follows: TGCAGTGCTAGAGGGGCGGGAGGAAACACCATATATTTT.

V usage is TRBV7-9 and J usage is TRBJ1-4, with D possibly TRBD1 on 6 matching bases. Germline V lookup: CDR1 SEHNR, CDR2 FQNEAQ (reference sequence). This CDR3 region has 15 residues. The V end was cut by 5 bases, the J end by 7 bases, with 17 bases between. CDR3 protein: CASSIQGRAGEKLFF. The CDR3 nucleotides are TGTGCCAGCAGCATACAGGGTAGAGCGGGTGAAAAACTGTTTTTT.

This clonotype was counted many times. This rearrangement joins TRBV29-1 to TRBJ1-2; no clear D. This CDR3 spans 13 amino acids. Per germline, CDR1 SQVTM and CDR2 ANQGSEA. Trimming stripped 6 bases from V and 3 bases from J, with 14 bases between. The CDR3 is CSVWVHMDYGYTF. The CDR3 DNA is TGCAGCGTCTGGGTTCACATGGACTATGGCTACACCTTC. The variable domain in full, with the rest retrieved from reference TRBV29-1 and TRBJ1-2, is SAVISQKPSRDICQRGTSLTIQCQVDSQVTMMFWYRQQPGQSLTLIATANQGSEATYESGFVIDKFPISRPNLTFSTLTVSNMSPEDSSIYLCSVWVHMDYGYTFGSGTRLTVV.

The V call is TRBV12-3 or TRBV12-4, the J call TRBJ1-1; D is unclear. V dropped 6 bases and J dropped 6 bases, with 14 bases sitting between them. The CDR3 covers 13 residues. The CDR3 here is CASSSTDVAEAFF. The CDR3 DNA sequence: TGTGCCAGCAGCTCCACGGATGTTGCTGAAGCTTTCTTT.

In this sample, this clonotype turned up a few times. The chain links TRBV12-3 or TRBV12-4 to TRBJ1-5, with TRBD1 as a possible D gene (5 bases). The CDR3 is made up of 13 amino acids. V lost 6 bases and J 5 bases, leaving 11 bases between the germline ends. CDR3 bases: TGTGCCAGCAGGGAACAGGCCGATCAGCCCCAGCATTTT. Translated: CASREQADQPQHF.

This clonotype occurred a few times. The chain links TRBV27 to TRBJ2-3; D not resolved. The CDR3 totals 14 residues. Germline assignment: CDR1 MNHEY and CDR2 SMNVEV (reference sequence). Deletions cut 4 bases from V and 3 bases from J, with 11 bases between. The CDR3 DNA is TGTGCCAGCAGTTACCACCCTTCTACAGATACGCAGTATTTT. As protein: CASSYHPSTDTQYF.

The rearrangement links TRBV6-1 to TRBJ2-5; no clear D gene. CDR1 and CDR2 from the germline V gene are MNHNS and SASEGT. Trimming pared 6 bases from V and 8 bases from J, leaving 19 bases between. The CDR3 is made up of 14 amino acids. The CDR3: CASRISTGRETQYF. The CDR3 coding sequence is TGTGCCAGCAGAATCTCGACGGGTAGGGAAACCCAGTACTTC.

A single count supports this clonotype. V usage is TRBV6-2 or TRBV6-3 and J usage is TRBJ2-3; D uncertain. V was clipped by 8 bases and J by 3 bases, with 21 bases between them. Looked up from germline, CDR1 is MNHEY and CDR2 is SVGEGT. The CDR3 covers 16 residues. CDR3 DNA sequence: TGTGCCAGCCAAGAGATTGGTCGTTTCCTTACAGATACGCAGTATTTT. Translated, it gives CASQEIGRFLTDTQYF.

This clonotype was found a few times. The chain is built from TRBV3-1 and TRBJ1-1, with a tentative D call TRBD1 (5 bases). The germline V gene encodes CDR1 LGHDT and CDR2 YNNKEL (reference sequence). This CDR3 has 14 amino acids. V lost 3 bases to trimming and J lost 3 bases, with 11 bases between them. CDR3 region: CASSHLRGDTEAFF. DNA for the CDR3: TGTGCCAGCAGCCACCTTAGAGGGGACACTGAAGCTTTCTTT. Variable domain in full (rest from reference TRBV3-1 and TRBJ1-1): DTAVSQTPKYLVTQMGNDKSIKCEQNLGHDTMYWYKQDSKKFLKIMFSYNNKELIINETVPNRFSPKSPDKAHLNLHINSLELGDSAVYFCASSHLRGDTEAFFGQGTRLTVV.

The chain employs TRBV4-3 and TRBJ2-1, with 9 positions matching TRBD2. V was pared by 0 bases and J by 9 bases, with 18 bases of the junction left unmatched. The CDR3 extends over 19 amino acids. Per germline, CDR1 LGHNA and CDR2 YSLEER. CDR3 DNA sequence: TGCGCCAGCAGCCAAGATCGGGGGATTAGCGGGAGTTATCGTAGTGAGCAGTTCTTC. This codes for CASSQDRGISGSYRSEQFF.

This chain connects TRBV20-1 to TRBJ1-1; D gene unclear. The ends were cut back, 3 bases at V and 6 bases at J, with 8 bases in the middle. CDR3 length equals 11 residues. Germline V gene sequence: CDR1 DFQATT, CDR2 SNEGSKA (reference sequence). The CDR3 region is CSASGPPEAFF. In DNA form, the CDR3 reads TGCAGTGCTAGCGGGCCCCCTGAAGCTTTCTTT.

This clonotype was found many times. The V call is TRBV2, the J call TRBJ2-7; TRBD1 agrees at 9 bases. This CDR3 region has 15 residues. Germline CDR1 is SNHLY and CDR2 is FYNNEI. With V trimmed by 3 bases and J by 0 bases, 3 bases remained unmatched. The CDR3 DNA is TGTGCCAGCAGTGACTGGACAGGGGACTCCTACGAGCAGTACTTC. Its protein is CASSDWTGDSYEQYF.

J is TRBJ1-1 and V is TRBV18; 7 bases fit TRBD1. Germline V gene lookup returns CDR1 KGHSH and CDR2 LQKENI. Trimming took 2 bases from V and 6 from J; bases not matched to a gene: 3. The CDR3 length is 13 residues. The CDR3 loop reads CASSPTGAAEAFF. CDR3 nucleotides: TGTGCCAGCTCACCAACAGGGGCCGCTGAAGCTTTCTTT.

This clonotype was recorded at least ten times. V usage is TRBV5-1 and J usage is TRBJ2-1; 8 nucleotides agree with TRBD2. CDR1 is SGHRS, CDR2 YFSETQ, per germline. The CDR3 consists of 15 residues. The V and J ends lost 2 bases and 3 bases, in that order; junction bases with no gene match: 4. CDR3 nucleotides: TGCGCCAGCAGCTTTAGCGGGACTAACTACAATGAGCAGTTCTTC. This gives the protein CASSFSGTNYNEQFF. Variable domain in full (rest from reference TRBV5-1 and TRBJ2-1): KAGVTQTPRYLIKTRGQQVTLSCSPISGHRSVSWYQQTPGQGLQFLFEYFSETQRNKGNFPGRFSGRQFSNSRSEMNVSTLELGDSALYLCASSFSGTNYNEQFFGPGTRLTVL.

This clonotype has only a few counts. The chain joins TRBV11-2 to TRBJ1-4, with D unresolved. The CDR3 extends over 18 amino acids. With 1 base removed from V and 0 bases from J, the gap between germline ends came to 15 bases. Germline V gives CDR1 SGHAT, CDR2 FQNNGV. DNA of the CDR3: TGTGCCAGCAGCTTAGGTGGCAGACCCCAGGCAACTAATGAAAAACTGTTTTTT. It translates to CASSLGGRPQATNEKLFF.